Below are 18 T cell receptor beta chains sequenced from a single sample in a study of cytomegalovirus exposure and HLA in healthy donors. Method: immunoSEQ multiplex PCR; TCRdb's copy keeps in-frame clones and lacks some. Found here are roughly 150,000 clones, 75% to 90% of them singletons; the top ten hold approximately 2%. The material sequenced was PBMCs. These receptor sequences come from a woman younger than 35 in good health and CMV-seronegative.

The CDR3 bases are TGTGCCAGCAGCTATTTATCGGAGTCTAACTATGGCTACACCTTC. Translated, it gives CASSYLSESNYGYTF. This chain links TRBV7-9 with TRBJ1-2; D is uncertain. The CDR3 spans 15 residues. The germline V gene has CDR1 SEHNR and CDR2 FQNEAQ (reference sequence). The ends were cut back, 4 bases at V and 0 bases at J, with 12 bases in the middle.

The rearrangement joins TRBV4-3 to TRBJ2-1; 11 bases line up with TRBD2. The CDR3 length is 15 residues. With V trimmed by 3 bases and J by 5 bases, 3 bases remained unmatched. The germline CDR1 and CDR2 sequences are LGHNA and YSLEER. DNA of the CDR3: TGCGCCAGCAGCCACGAGACTAGCGGGAACAATGAGCAGTTCTTC. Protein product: CASSHETSGNNEQFF.

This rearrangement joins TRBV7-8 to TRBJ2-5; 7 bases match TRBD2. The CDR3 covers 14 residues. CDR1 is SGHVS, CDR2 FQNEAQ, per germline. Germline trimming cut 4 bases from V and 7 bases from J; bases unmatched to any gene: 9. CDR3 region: CASSSAGKRGTQYF. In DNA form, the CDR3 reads TGTGCCAGCAGCTCCGCAGGGAAGCGGGGGACCCAGTACTTC. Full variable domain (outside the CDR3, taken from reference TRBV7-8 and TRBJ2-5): GAGVSQSPRYKVAKRGQDVALRCDPISGHVSLFWYQQALGQGPEFLTYFQNEAQLDKSGLPSDRFFAERPEGSVSTLKIQRTQQEDSAVYLCASSSAGKRGTQYFGPGTRLLVL.

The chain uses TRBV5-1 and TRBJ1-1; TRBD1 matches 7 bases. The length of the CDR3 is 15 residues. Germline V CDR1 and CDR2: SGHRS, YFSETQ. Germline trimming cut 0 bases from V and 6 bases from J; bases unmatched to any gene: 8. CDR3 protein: CASSLAEGALAEAFF. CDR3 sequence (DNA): TGCGCCAGCAGCTTGGCCGAGGGGGCGTTGGCTGAAGCTTTCTTT.

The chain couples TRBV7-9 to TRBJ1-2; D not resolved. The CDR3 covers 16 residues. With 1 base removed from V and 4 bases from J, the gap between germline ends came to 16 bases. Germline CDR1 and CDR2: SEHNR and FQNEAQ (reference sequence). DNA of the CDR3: TGTGCCAGCAGCTTAGGTCAGACAAATCCCCTCTATGGCTACACCTTC. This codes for CASSLGQTNPLYGYTF.

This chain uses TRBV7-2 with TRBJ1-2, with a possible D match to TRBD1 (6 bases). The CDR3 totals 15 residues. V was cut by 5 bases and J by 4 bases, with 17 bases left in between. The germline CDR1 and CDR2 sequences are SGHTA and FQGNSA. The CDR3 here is CASSRHRAQSYGYTF. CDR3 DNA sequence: TGTGCCAGCAGCCGTCACAGGGCCCAAAGCTATGGCTACACCTTC.

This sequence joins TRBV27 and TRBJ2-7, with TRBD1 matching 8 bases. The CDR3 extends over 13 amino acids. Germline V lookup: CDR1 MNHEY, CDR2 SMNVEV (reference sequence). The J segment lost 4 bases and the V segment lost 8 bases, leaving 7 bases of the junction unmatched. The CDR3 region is CASGRDRFYEQYF. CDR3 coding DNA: TGTGCCAGCGGACGGGACAGGTTTTACGAGCAGTACTTC.

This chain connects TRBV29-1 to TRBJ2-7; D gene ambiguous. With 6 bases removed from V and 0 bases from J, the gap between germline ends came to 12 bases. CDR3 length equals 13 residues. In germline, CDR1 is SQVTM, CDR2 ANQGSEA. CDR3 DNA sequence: TGCAGCGTACGGGTCTTTCTCTCCTACGAGCAGTACTTC. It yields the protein CSVRVFLSYEQYF.

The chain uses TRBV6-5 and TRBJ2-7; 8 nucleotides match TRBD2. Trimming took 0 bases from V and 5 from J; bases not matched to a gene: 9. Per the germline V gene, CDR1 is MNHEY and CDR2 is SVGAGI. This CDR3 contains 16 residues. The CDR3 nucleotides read TGTGCCAGCAGTTACTCGTCGGGGGGGGGCTCTGACGAGCAGTACTTC. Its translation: CASSYSSGGGSDEQYF.

This CDR3 reads CASSLAGGLSQPQHF. CDR3 coding DNA: TGTGCCAGCAGCCTCGCAGGGGGCCTGAGTCAGCCCCAGCATTTT. The V call is TRBV5-6, the J call TRBJ1-5; 8 positions agree with TRBD1. V shed 4 bases and J 6 bases; nucleotides not matched to a gene: 9. Germline loops: CDR1 SGHDT, CDR2 YYEEEE. CDR3 length equals 15 residues.

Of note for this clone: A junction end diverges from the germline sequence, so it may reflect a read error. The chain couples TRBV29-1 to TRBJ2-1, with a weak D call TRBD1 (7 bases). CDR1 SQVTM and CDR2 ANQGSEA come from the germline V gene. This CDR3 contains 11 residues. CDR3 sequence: CSVGGDSSGIF. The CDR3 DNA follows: TGCAGCGTTGGGGGGGACAGCTCCGGAATCTTC.

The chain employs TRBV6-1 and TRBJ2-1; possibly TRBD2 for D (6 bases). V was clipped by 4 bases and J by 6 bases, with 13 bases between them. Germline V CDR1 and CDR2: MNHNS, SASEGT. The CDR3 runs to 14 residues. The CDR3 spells CASSVLLAVNEQFF. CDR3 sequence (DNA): TGTGCCAGCAGTGTTCTTTTAGCGGTCAATGAGCAGTTCTTC.

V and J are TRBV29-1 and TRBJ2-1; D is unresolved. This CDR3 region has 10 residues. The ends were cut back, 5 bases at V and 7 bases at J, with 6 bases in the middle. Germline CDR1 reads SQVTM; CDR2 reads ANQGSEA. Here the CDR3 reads CSVLENEQFF. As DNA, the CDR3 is TGCAGCGTTCTAGAAAATGAGCAGTTCTTC.

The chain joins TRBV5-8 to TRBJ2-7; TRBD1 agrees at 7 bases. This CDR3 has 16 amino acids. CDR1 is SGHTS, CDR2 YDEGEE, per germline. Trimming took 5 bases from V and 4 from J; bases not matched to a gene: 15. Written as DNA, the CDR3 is TGTGCCAGCAGTCGTACAGGGGTCAGCCGGAGGTACGAGCAGTACTTC. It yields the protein CASSRTGVSRRYEQYF.

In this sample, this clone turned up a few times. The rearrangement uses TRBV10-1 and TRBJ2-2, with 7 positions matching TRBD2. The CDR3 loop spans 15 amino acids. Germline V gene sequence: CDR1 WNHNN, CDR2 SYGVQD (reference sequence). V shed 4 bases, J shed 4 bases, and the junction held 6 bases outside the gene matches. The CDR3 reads CASSVAGDFTGELFF. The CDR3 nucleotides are TGCGCCAGCAGTGTGGCGGGAGATTTCACCGGGGAGCTGTTTTTT.

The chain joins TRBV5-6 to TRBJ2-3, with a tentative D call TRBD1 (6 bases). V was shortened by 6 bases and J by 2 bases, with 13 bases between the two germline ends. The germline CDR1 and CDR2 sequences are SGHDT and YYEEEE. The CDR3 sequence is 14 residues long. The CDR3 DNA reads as TGTGCCAGCAACAAGAGGACAGCCACAGATACGCAGTATTTT. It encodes CASNKRTATDTQYF.

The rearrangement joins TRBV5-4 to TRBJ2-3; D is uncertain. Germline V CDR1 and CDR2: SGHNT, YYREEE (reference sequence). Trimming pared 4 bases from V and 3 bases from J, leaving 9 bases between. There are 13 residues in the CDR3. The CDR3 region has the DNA TGTGCCAGCAGCCCACATACAACAGATACGCAGTATTTT. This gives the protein CASSPHTTDTQYF. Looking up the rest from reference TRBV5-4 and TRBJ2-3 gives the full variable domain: ETGVTQSPTHLIKTRGQQVTLRCSSQSGHNTVSWYQQALGQGPQFIFQYYREEENGRGNFPPRFSGLQFPNYSSELNVNALELDDSALYLCASSPHTTDTQYFGPGTRLTVL.

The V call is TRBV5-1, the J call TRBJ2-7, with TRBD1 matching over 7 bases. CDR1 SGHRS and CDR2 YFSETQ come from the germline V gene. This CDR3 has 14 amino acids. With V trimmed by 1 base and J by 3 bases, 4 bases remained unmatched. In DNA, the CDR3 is TGCGCCAGCAGCTTGACAGGGGACAGCTACGAGCAGTACTTC. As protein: CASSLTGDSYEQYF.